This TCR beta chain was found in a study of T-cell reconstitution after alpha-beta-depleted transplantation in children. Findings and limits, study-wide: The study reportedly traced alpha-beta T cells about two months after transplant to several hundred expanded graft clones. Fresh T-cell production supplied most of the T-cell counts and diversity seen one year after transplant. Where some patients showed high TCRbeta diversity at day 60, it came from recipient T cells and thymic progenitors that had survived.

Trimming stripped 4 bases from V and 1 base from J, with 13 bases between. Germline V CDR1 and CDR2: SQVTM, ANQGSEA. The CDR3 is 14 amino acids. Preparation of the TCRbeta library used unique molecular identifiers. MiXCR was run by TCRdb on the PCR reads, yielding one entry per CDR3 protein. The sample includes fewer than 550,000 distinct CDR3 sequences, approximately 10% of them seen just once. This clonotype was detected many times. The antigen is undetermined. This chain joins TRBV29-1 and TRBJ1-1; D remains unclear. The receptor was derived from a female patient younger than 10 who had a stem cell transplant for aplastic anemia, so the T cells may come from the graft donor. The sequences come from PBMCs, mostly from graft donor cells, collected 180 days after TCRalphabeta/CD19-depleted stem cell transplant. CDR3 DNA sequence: TGCAGCGTTGGAAAAGGTGGAGGGAACACTGAAGCTTTCTTT. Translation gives CSVGKGGGNTEAFF.